The T cell receptor beta chain described here comes from a study of Graves' ophthalmopathy and Graves' hyperthyroidism. Findings and caveats of the study: Between ophthalmopathy and stable hyperthyroidism, a 13-signature model drew a separation with 87.88% sensitivity and just under 83% specificity. Most thyroid-expanded clonotypes exceeding 0.001 frequency were also found in blood.

The CDR3 contains 18 residues. CDR1 is ENHRY, CDR2 SYGVKD, per germline. V was trimmed by 0 bases and J by 0 bases, leaving 17 bases between them. Ten or more counts support this clonotype. Its antigen is unidentified. Amplification of TCR beta CDR3 regions used RNA transcripts. RT-PCR was first run with HTBI primers, then multiplex PCR in a second round. TCRdb re-called the multiplex PCR reads with MiXCR, one entry per CDR3 protein. The top ten hold roughly 10% of the sample, which has 450,000 or so distinct CDR3 sequences, 13% to 15% seen once. Sequenced sample: blood. The V gene is TRBV10-3, the J gene TRBJ1-2, with a tentative D call TRBD1 (5 bases). The clonotype was recovered from a young woman with Graves' ophthalmopathy. The CDR3 DNA reads as TGTGCCATCAGTGAGTCCCGACAACCGGGACCTTCTAACTATGGCTACACCTTC. This encodes CAISESRQPGPSNYGYTF.